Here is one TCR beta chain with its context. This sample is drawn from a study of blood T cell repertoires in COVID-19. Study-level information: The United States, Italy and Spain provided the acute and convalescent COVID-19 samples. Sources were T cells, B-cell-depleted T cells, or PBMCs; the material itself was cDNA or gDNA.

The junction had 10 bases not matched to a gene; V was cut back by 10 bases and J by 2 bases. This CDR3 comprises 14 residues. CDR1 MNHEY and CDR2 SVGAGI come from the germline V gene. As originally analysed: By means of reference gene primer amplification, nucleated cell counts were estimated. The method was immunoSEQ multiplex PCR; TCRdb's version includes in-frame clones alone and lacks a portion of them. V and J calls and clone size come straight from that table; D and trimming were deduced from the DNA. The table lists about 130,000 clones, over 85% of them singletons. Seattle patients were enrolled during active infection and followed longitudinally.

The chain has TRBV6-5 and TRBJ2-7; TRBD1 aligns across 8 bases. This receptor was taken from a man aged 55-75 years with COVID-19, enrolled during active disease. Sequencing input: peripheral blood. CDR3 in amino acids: CATAWGQVAYEQYF. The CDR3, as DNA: TGTGCCACCGCCTGGGGACAGGTTGCCTACGAGCAGTACTTC.